This T cell receptor (beta chain) was obtained from a study of vaccination effects on CD4 cells after COVID-19. Antigen-specific CD4+ T cells expanded by the ViraFEST assay with viral peptide pools were then sequenced. Upon completion of about ten days in culture, CD4+ T cells were isolated. In culture with about 10 IU/ml IL-2 and 8.5 to 10 ug/ml peptides, PBMC were grown at a few million per well. At days 3 and 7, half of the medium was exchanged for IL-2 medium. General study results and limits: From healthy vaccinees, only 1 of 255 vaccine-induced clones also reacted to common cold coronaviruses.

The CDR3 is 13 amino acids. The germline V gene encodes CDR1 MDHEN and CDR2 SYDVKM. The V and J ends lost 6 bases and 5 bases respectively, with 11 bases between them. Produced via immunoSEQ multiplex PCR; TCRdb's table is partial and in-frame only. The data contain approximately 87,000 clones, roughly four fifths of them seen just once; the ten biggest clones take up approximately 1.7%. With regard to this clone: Its antigen remains unknown.

The chain carries TRBV28 and TRBJ1-5; TRBD1 is a possible D gene (5 bases). This sequence originates from a human donor who received a COVID-19 vaccine. The sample in question was CD4+ T cells from PBMCs cultured with HCoV-229E spike peptides, obtained before COVID-19 vaccination. CDR3 DNA sequence: TGTGCCAGCAGGACCGACAGTTATCAGCCCCAGCATTTT. Its protein product is CASRTDSYQPQHF.